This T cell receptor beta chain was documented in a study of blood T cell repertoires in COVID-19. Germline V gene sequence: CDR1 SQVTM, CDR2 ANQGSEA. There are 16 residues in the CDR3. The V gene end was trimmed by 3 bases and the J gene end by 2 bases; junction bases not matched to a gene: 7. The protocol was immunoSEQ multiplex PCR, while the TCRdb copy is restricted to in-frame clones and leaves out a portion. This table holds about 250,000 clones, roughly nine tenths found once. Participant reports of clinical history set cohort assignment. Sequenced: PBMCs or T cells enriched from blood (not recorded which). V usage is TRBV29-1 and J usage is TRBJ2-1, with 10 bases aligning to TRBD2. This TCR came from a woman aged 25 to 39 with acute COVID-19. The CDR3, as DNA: TGCAGCGTTGAGACTAGCGGGTTACTTCCCTACAATGAGCAGTTCTTC. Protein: CSVETSGLLPYNEQFF.